This T cell receptor beta chain is from a study of blood T cells in healthy people across ages. Study-level findings and limits: The CMV status of each donor remained undetermined, and this could have confounded shifts in expanded clonotypes. A strong correlation between TCR beta diversity and naive T cell percentage was seen.

With a J-beta primer mix and a sample-barcoded 5' primer, a second PCR ran roughly 7 to 11 cycles. Each cDNA molecule received a tag from a template-switch adaptor that had 12 random nucleotides. One entry per CDR3 protein, called by TCRdb with MiXCR from the 5' RACE reads. There are about 830,000 distinct CDR3 sequences in the sample; roughly 64% occur only once, and roughly 22% lies in the top ten. Total RNA, at least 5.5 micrograms per sample, came from PBMCs. A note on this clonotype: What it binds is not known. Given a much more abundant clone one base away, this may be a read error.

Sequenced: blood. This TCR came from a man aged 25-40 years in good health.

The CDR3 reads CSARQVYDYTF. The CDR3 region has the DNA TGCAGCGCGCGACAGGTTTATGACTACACCTTC. The chain links TRBV29-1 to TRBJ1-2; D may be TRBD1 (6 bases). There are 11 residues in the CDR3. The germline V gene encodes CDR1 SQVTM and CDR2 ANQGSEA.